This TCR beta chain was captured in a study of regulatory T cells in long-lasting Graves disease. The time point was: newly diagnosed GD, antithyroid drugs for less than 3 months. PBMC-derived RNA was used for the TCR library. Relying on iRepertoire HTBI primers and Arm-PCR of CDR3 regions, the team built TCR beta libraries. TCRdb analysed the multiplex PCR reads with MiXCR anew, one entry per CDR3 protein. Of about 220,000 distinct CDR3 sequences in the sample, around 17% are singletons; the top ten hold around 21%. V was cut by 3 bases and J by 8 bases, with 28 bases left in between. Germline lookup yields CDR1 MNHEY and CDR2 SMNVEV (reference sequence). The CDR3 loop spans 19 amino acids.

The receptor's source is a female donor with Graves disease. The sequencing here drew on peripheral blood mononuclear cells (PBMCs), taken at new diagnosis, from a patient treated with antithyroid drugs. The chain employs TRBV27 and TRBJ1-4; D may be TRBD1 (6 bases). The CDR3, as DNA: TGTGCCAGCAGTTTTACCCAAGGAAACAGGGCTGGGGGTTTGGAAAAACTGTTTTTT. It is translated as CASSFTQGNRAGGLEKLFF.